The 5 T cell receptor beta chains presented below share a single source sample, sequenced in a study of glioma-infiltrating T cells after dendritic cell vaccination. Profiled with immunoSEQ multiplex PCR; TCRdb holds only in-frame clones, not every one. Here the sample spans some 38,000 clones, approximately 80% being singletons. Specimen: blood, collected before dendritic cell vaccination. All receptors come from a human donor with glioblastoma.

The chain joins TRBV5-1 to TRBJ1-6, with a tentative D call TRBD1 (5 bases). V lost 0 bases and J lost 2, with 6 bases in between. Germline lookup yields CDR1 SGHRS and CDR2 YFSETQ. The CDR3 spans 15 residues. Here the CDR3 reads CASSLEQAYNSPLHF. In nucleotides, the CDR3 is TGCGCCAGCAGCTTGGAACAGGCCTATAATTCACCCCTCCACTTT.

The sample holds one count of this clone. The CDR3 DNA follows: TGTGCCACCAGCAGAGGGGGGGGGCAGAACGAGCAGTACTTC. Protein product: CATSRGGGQNEQYF. This rearrangement joins TRBV15 to TRBJ2-7, with a possible D match to TRBD2 (7 bases). In germline, CDR1 is LNHNV, CDR2 YYDKDF (reference sequence). The CDR3 length is 14 residues. V was cut by 1 base and J by 5 bases, with 12 bases left in between.

V is TRBV25-1 and J is TRBJ1-1; a possible D gene is TRBD1 (5 bases). The CDR3 spans 12 residues. The V gene's germline CDR1 is MGHDK and CDR2 SYGVNS. Trimming took 2 bases from V and 8 from J, leaving 9 bases between them. CDR3 nucleotides: TGTGCCAGCAGTGAAGCCGGGGGGGAAGCTTTCTTT. Translating it yields CASSEAGGEAFF.

The rearrangement links TRBV30 to TRBJ2-7; possible D gene TRBD2, 6 bases. Germline CDR1 is GTSNPN and CDR2 is SVGIG (reference sequence). Trimming took 2 bases from V and 5 from J, leaving 10 bases between them. The CDR3 is made up of 12 amino acids. CDR3 sequence reads: CAWSSLADEQYF. CDR3 nucleotides: TGTGCCTGGAGTTCACTAGCTGACGAGCAGTACTTC.

The chain combines TRBV7-8 with TRBJ2-7; the match to TRBD1 covers 9 bases. V dropped 5 bases and J dropped 4; count of bases not matched to a gene: 12. The CDR3 has 16 residues. Germline V gives CDR1 SGHVS, CDR2 FQNEAQ. The CDR3 nucleotides read TGTGCCAGCAGCAAATACTACAGGGGGCAAGGGTACGAGCAGTACTTC. Amino acid sequence: CASSKYYRGQGYEQYF.